This T cell receptor beta chain is drawn from a study of a mutant IDH1 vaccine in newly diagnosed glioma. On the study more broadly: Either 4-6 weeks after radiotherapy alone or alongside temozolomide, vaccination was begun. Mean patient age was approximately 40 years; about 60% were male and 37.5% female.

Time point: week 5, during vaccination. Topical imiquimod was applied with each vaccine dose, which held 300 ug of mutant IDH1 20-mer peptide. Germline assignment: CDR1 SNHLY and CDR2 FYNNEI. The CDR3 covers 14 residues. V was clipped by 6 bases and J by 0 bases, with 11 bases between them. Details on this clone: The antigen remains undetermined.

Some clones are missing from TCRdb's copy, which holds only in-frame ones; the method was immunoSEQ multiplex PCR. The sample gives about 40,000 clones, just over 90% of which show up once; roughly 2.6% is in the top ten. This receptor was obtained from a middle-aged man with glioma. Specimen: PBMCs, collected from a glioma patient whose treatment included an IDH1 peptide vaccine. The chain combines TRBV2 with TRBJ1-2, with D possibly TRBD1 on 6 matching bases. Here the CDR3 reads CASRRQETNYGYTF. Here the CDR3 DNA reads TGTGCCAGCAGACGACAGGAGACTAACTATGGCTACACCTTC.